This T cell receptor beta chain came from a study of cytomegalovirus exposure and HLA in healthy donors. Study-level results: Highest at DRB1 and lowest at HLA-C, TCR association rates differed among HLA loci in a later analysis. Some segments of the V type, notably TRBV6-2 and TRBV6-3, were excluded as indistinguishable.

A note on this clone: Antigen specificity is unknown.

The PCR made use of 60 Vbeta and 13 Jbeta primers. The authors' processing: In a later analysis, the count reached 74 million or so unique TCR beta chains, with roughly 9.9 million shared. Only in-frame clones appear in the TCRdb table, and some are missing; sequencing was by immunoSEQ multiplex PCR. V, J and clone size derive from that table, while D and trimming were established from the DNA sequence. The sample lists approximately 110,000 clones; around 75% were seen once. Germline CDR1 MNHEY, CDR2 SMNVEV (reference sequence). The length of the CDR3 is 14 residues. V lost 8 bases to trimming and J lost 0 bases, with 14 bases between them.

This chain links TRBV27 with TRBJ2-7; tentative D call: TRBD1 (6 bases). The sample consisted of PBMCs. The source is a man younger than 40 in good health and CMV-seropositive. CDR3 in DNA: TGTGCCAGCCGGGACACACGATACTCCTACGAGCAGTACTTC. Its translation is CASRDTRYSYEQYF.